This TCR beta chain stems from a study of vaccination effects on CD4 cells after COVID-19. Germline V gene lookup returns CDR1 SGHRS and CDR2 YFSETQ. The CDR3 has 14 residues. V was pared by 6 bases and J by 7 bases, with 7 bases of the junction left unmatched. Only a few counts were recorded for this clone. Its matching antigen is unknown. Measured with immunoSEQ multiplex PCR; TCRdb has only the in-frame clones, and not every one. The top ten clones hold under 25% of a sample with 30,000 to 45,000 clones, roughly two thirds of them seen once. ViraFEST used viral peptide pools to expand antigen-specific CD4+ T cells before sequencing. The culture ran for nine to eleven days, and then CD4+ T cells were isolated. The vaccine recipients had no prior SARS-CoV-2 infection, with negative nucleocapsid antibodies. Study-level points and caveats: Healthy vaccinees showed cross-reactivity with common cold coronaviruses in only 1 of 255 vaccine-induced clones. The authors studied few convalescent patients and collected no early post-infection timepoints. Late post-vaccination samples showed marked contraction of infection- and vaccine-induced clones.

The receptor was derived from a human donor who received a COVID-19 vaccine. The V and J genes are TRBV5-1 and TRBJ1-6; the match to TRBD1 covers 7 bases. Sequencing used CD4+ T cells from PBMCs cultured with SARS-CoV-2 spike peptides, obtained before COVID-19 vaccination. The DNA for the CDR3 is TGCGCCAGCAATTCCGGGACAGACAATTCACCCCTCCACTTT. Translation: CASNSGTDNSPLHF.